These 23 T cell receptor beta chains came from one sample sequenced in a study of vaccination effects on CD4 cells after COVID-19. Antigens of these TCRs are unknown. Within the ViraFEST assay, antigen-specific CD4+ T cells underwent expansion with viral peptide pools prior to sequencing. Researchers isolated CD4+ T cells once about eleven days of culture had elapsed. Neither prior SARS-CoV-2 infection nor positive nucleocapsid antibodies were present in the vaccine recipients. TCRdb's copy holds only in-frame clones and misses some; the assay was immunoSEQ multiplex PCR. Of about 55,000 clones listed, around 70% are singletons. The sample in question was CD4+ T cells from PBMCs cultured with SARS-CoV-2 spike peptides, obtained before COVID-19 vaccination. Receptor source: a human donor who received a COVID-19 vaccine.

This clone was seen just once. This sample includes further DNA sequences coding for the same CDR3. The CDR3 region is CASSQGGRETQYF. CDR3 nucleotide sequence: TGTGCCAGCAGCCAAGGGGGGAGGGAGACCCAGTACTTC. The J gene is TRBJ2-5, the V gene TRBV3-1 (or the pseudogene TRBV3-2); weak D call: TRBD2 (6 bases). Germline lookup yields CDR1 LGHDT and CDR2 YNNKEL (reference sequence). Trimming left V 1 base short and J 5 bases short, with 8 bases between. The CDR3 runs to 13 residues.

The chain joins TRBV28 to TRBJ1-1; D call uncertain. Germline lookup yields CDR1 MDHEN and CDR2 SYDVKM. Between the trimmed V and J ends, which lost 5 bases and 5 bases, there was a span of 6 bases. There are 11 residues in the CDR3. In nucleotides, the CDR3 is TGTGCCAGCAGTATCTGGACTGAAGCTTTCTTT. As protein: CASSIWTEAFF. Full variable domain (missing parts from reference TRBV28 and TRBJ1-1): DVKVTQSSRYLVKRTGEKVFLECVQDMDHENMFWYRQDPGLGLRLIYFSYDVKMKEKGDIPEGYSVSREKKERFSLILESASTNQTSMYLCASSIWTEAFFGQGTRLTVV.

This clone has just a few counts. This rearrangement joins TRBV7-2 to TRBJ1-3; D is ambiguous. V gave up 5 bases and J gave up 4 bases, with 21 bases separating them. Germline loops: CDR1 SGHTA, CDR2 FQGNSA. The CDR3 runs 17 residues. In DNA form, the CDR3 reads TGTGCCAGCAGCCGTGGGAGGAGAGGAAAAGGAGGAAACACCATATATTTT. It translates to CASSRGRRGKGGNTIYF.

In its sample, this clone was seen once. The chain recombines TRBV9 with TRBJ1-1; a weak D match, TRBD1 (5 bases). CDR3 length: 16 residues. V was trimmed by 3 bases and J by 1 base, leaving 16 bases between them. CDR1 and CDR2 (germline): SGDLS, YYNGEE. CDR3 sequence: CASSAGGGASNTEAFF. CDR3 sequence (DNA): TGTGCCAGCAGCGCCGGGGGAGGCGCGTCGAACACTGAAGCTTTCTTT. Based on the CDR3 plus reference TRBV9 and TRBJ1-1, the full variable domain is DSGVTQTPKHLITATGQRVTLRCSPRSGDLSVYWYQQSLDQGLQFLIQYYNGEERAKGNILERFSAQQFPDLHSELNLSSLELGDSALYFCASSAGGGASNTEAFFGQGTRLTVV.

V usage is TRBV27 and J usage is TRBJ2-3; TRBD2 matches at 7 bases. V was clipped by 3 bases and J by 2 bases; unmatched bases: 5. The CDR3 has 15 residues. Per germline, CDR1 MNHEY and CDR2 SMNVEV (reference sequence). The CDR3 DNA is TGTGCCAGCAGTTTGGCGGGAGTAATCACAGATACGCAGTATTTT. This translates into CASSLAGVITDTQYF.

The rearrangement links TRBV19 to TRBJ1-2; D unclear. With 6 bases removed from V and 3 bases from J, the gap between germline ends came to 14 bases. Germline V gene data show CDR1 as LNHDA and CDR2 as SQIVND (reference sequence). This CDR3 is 14 amino acids long. The CDR3 is CASSPTMSDYGYTF. CDR3 DNA: TGTGCCAGTAGCCCTACAATGTCGGACTATGGCTACACCTTC.

The chain recombines TRBV2 with TRBJ1-3, with a weak D call TRBD1 (6 bases). The germline V gene has CDR1 SNHLY and CDR2 FYNNEI. V was clipped by 7 bases and J by 0 bases, with 13 bases between them. The CDR3 has 15 residues. Here the CDR3 DNA reads TGTGCCAGCAAGGACAGCTTTAACTCTGGAAACACCATATATTTT. Translating gives CASKDSFNSGNTIYF. Full variable domain (missing parts from reference TRBV2 and TRBJ1-3): EPEVTQTPSHQVTQMGQEVILRCVPISNHLYFYWYRQILGQKVEFLVSFYNNEISEKSEIFDDQFSVERPDGSNFTLKIRSTKLEDSAMYFCASKDSFNSGNTIYFGEGSWLTVV.

The chain employs TRBV5-1 and TRBJ2-7; 7 positions match TRBD1. The CDR3 is made up of 13 amino acids. Germline loops: CDR1 SGHRS, CDR2 YFSETQ. The trim removed 5 bases at V and 7 bases at J, leaving 9 bases unmatched. CDR3 region: CASSSGQIPEQYF. The CDR3 region has the DNA TGCGCCAGCAGTTCGGGACAGATTCCTGAGCAGTACTTC.

This clone was picked up many times. The chain has TRBV7-9 and TRBJ1-2, with D perhaps TRBD1 (5 bases). CDR1 and CDR2 (germline): SEHNR, FQNEAQ (reference sequence). V lost 5 bases to trimming and J lost 8 bases, with 18 bases between them. The CDR3 spans 14 residues. CDR3 protein: CASSRTSAGKGYTF. CDR3 sequence (DNA): TGTGCCAGCAGCCGGACATCGGCGGGGAAAGGCTACACCTTC.

The V call is TRBV7-8, the J call TRBJ2-2; TRBD2 matches at 9 bases. This CDR3 has 15 amino acids. With V trimmed by 6 bases and J by 0 bases, 2 bases remained unmatched. Germline CDR1 reads SGHVS; CDR2 reads FQNEAQ. CDR3 amino acids: CASRRGGANTGELFF. DNA for the CDR3: TGTGCCAGCAGGCGGGGGGGGGCGAACACCGGGGAGCTGTTTTTT.

The rearrangement uses TRBV5-6 and TRBJ2-5; D assignment may be TRBD1 or TRBD2 (6 bases each). With 6 bases removed from V and 2 bases from J, the gap between germline ends came to 20 bases. This CDR3 contains 16 residues. In germline, CDR1 is SGHDT, CDR2 YYEEEE. The CDR3: CASTDLQGGRQETQYF. In nucleotides, the CDR3 is TGTGCCAGCACCGATCTACAGGGAGGACGTCAAGAGACCCAGTACTTC.

The chain is built from TRBV10-2 and TRBJ2-1; possible D gene TRBD1, 6 bases. The V and J ends lost 4 bases and 5 bases respectively, with 18 bases between them. Germline-derived CDR1 and CDR2 are WSHSY and SAAADI. The CDR3 loop spans 16 amino acids. The DNA for the CDR3 is TGCGCCAGCAGTGTGACCAACAGGGATTTCAACAATGAGCAGTTCTTC. This codes for CASSVTNRDFNNEQFF.

The rearrangement joins TRBV5-8 to TRBJ2-1; 8 nucleotides match TRBD1. The V gene end was trimmed by 1 base and the J gene end by 6 bases; junction bases not matched to a gene: 12. This CDR3 is built from 17 residues. Germline V gene lookup returns CDR1 SGHTS and CDR2 YDEGEE. For the CDR3, the DNA is TGTGCCAGCAGCTTGAACTTCTGGACAGGGAAGGCCAATGAGCAGTTCTTC. It translates to CASSLNFWTGKANEQFF.

V and J are TRBV29-1 and TRBJ1-1; D may be TRBD1 (6 bases). The V and J ends lost 5 bases and 6 bases respectively, with 10 bases between them. The CDR3 extends over 11 amino acids. Germline CDR1 and CDR2: SQVTM and ANQGSEA. DNA of the CDR3: TGCAGCGTTACTTGGGGGCCTGAAGCTTTCTTT. It encodes CSVTWGPEAFF.

The rearrangement uses TRBV19 and TRBJ2-3, with D perhaps TRBD2 (6 bases). CDR1 LNHDA and CDR2 SQIVND come from the germline V gene (reference sequence). This CDR3 comprises 14 residues. V was shortened by 1 base and J by 2 bases, with 7 bases between the two germline ends. This CDR3 is CASSIGGITDTQYF. As DNA, the CDR3 is TGTGCCAGTAGTATAGGCGGGATCACAGATACGCAGTATTTT. The whole variable domain, remainder taken from reference TRBV19 and TRBJ2-3, is DGGITQSPKYLFRKEGQNVTLSCEQNLNHDAMYWYRQDPGQGLRLIYYSQIVNDFQKGDIAEGYSVSREKKESFPLTVTSAQKNPTAFYLCASSIGGITDTQYFGPGTRLTVL.

V is TRBV7-2 and J is TRBJ2-3; D not certain. This CDR3 spans 13 amino acids. V was trimmed by 5 bases and J by 6 bases, leaving 12 bases between them. Germline assignment: CDR1 SGHTA and CDR2 FQGNSA. Here the CDR3 reads CASSGRVGDTQYF. In nucleotides, the CDR3 is TGTGCCAGCAGCGGACGGGTCGGGGATACGCAGTATTTT.

CDR3 in DNA: TGTGCCATCAGTGAGTCGAACTCCGACCCGGGGGGGTTAGATGAGCAGTTCTTC. Residues: CAISESNSDPGGLDEQFF. V is TRBV10-3 and J is TRBJ2-1; TRBD2 matches at 8 bases. V was pared by 0 bases and J by 8 bases, with 15 bases of the junction left unmatched. The CDR3 runs 18 residues. CDR1 is ENHRY and CDR2 is SYGVKD in the germline V gene.

This chain uses TRBV5-1 with TRBJ2-4; 12 bases are a match to TRBD2. Losses at the gene ends were 0 bases for V and 4 bases for J; bases not matched to a gene: 8. The CDR3 is 18 residues long. In germline, CDR1 is SGHRS, CDR2 YFSETQ. DNA for the CDR3: TGCGCCAGCAGCTTGGGGCTACGACTAGCGGGAGATAAAAACATTCAGTACTTC. This gives the protein CASSLGLRLAGDKNIQYF.

This clone was seen once. This chain uses TRBV4-1 with TRBJ1-6, with no clear D. Between the trimmed V and J ends, which lost 1 base and 0 bases, there was a span of 13 bases. In germline, CDR1 is MGHRA, CDR2 YSYEKL. The CDR3 sequence is 18 residues long. This chain's CDR3 is CASSQVPPDGSYNSPLHF. In DNA form, the CDR3 reads TGCGCCAGCAGCCAAGTCCCCCCGGACGGCTCCTATAATTCACCCCTCCACTTT.

The chain joins TRBV9 to TRBJ1-4; TRBD1 might be the D (5 bases). V was clipped by 0 bases and J by 5 bases, with 17 bases between them. Germline lookup yields CDR1 SGDLS and CDR2 YYNGEE. This CDR3 contains 17 residues. DNA of the CDR3: TGTGCCAGCAGCGTAGAAGCGGGGAGCGGGGGGAATGAAAAACTGTTTTTT. It yields the protein CASSVEAGSGGNEKLFF.

To note about this clone: At the DNA level, this CDR3 is encoded by other sequences in the same sample as well. This rearrangement joins TRBV30 to TRBJ1-2; 8 nucleotides align to TRBD1. CDR3 length equals 10 residues. Trimming took 5 bases from V and 7 from J; bases not matched to a gene: 0. Germline V CDR1 and CDR2: GTSNPN, SVGIG (reference sequence). CDR3 in DNA: TGTGCCTGGGACAGGGGTGGCTACACCTTC. It codes for CAWDRGGYTF.

V and J are TRBV6-5 and TRBJ1-3, with D perhaps matching TRBD1 (5 bases). Germline V gene sequence: CDR1 MNHEY, CDR2 SVGAGI. The CDR3 totals 15 residues. V gave up 5 bases and J gave up 0 bases, with 11 bases separating them. The CDR3 DNA reads TGTGCCAGCAGTCCCTGGGGCAGCTCTGGAAACACCATATATTTT. This gives the protein CASSPWGSSGNTIYF.

This clone was seen a few times. This sequence joins TRBV21-1 and TRBJ1-5. TRBV21-1 corresponds to a pseudogene. This CDR3 has 17 amino acids. The CDR3 is CASSQPPPGNSNQPQHF. CDR3 bases: TGTGCCAGCAGTCAACCTCCGCCCGGGAACAGCAATCAGCCCCAGCATTTT.